This entry describes one T cell receptor beta chain. The antigen is unknown. The source of the sample is a study of T cells expressing NK-cell markers. Study-wide findings and caveats: Also leading the CD3+CD56-NKG2C+ fraction in several donors were these clonotypes.

Beta-chain TCR cDNA was generated via 5'RACE template switching with UMIs. TCRdb re-called the 5' RACE reads; every CDR3 protein appears as one record, without DNA. The sample totals about 550,000 distinct CDR3 sequences. The V gene's germline CDR1 is MGHDK and CDR2 SYGVNS. CDR3 length equals 16 residues. The chain couples TRBV25-1 to TRBJ2-6; the TCRdb D gene call, TRBD2, has no DNA to confirm it. This TCR derives from a man aged 18 to 29 in good health. Sequencing used blood T cells: a sorted CD56 or NKG2C T cell subset, CD4+ or CD8+ T cells, or bulk PBMC T cells (not recorded which). This chain's CDR3 is CASSEYGGDGANVLTF. Using reference TRBV25-1 and TRBJ2-6 for the parts outside the CDR3, the full variable domain is EADIYQTPRYLVIGTGKKITLECSQTMGHDKMYWYQQDPGMELHLIHYSYGVNSTEKGDLSSESTVSRIRTEHFPLTLESARPSHTSQYLCASSEYGGDGANVLTFGAGSRLTVL.